Shown below are 11 T cell receptor beta chains from a single sample sequenced in a study of control samples from healthy donors and cancer patients. This table comes from immunoSEQ multiplex PCR, and its TCRdb copy is limited to in-frame clones, with some not included. The data show 130,000 or so clones, around 94% seen once. Sequences were obtained from PBMCs. These receptors were obtained from a man in his sixties with colorectal cancer.

Of note for this clone: One junction end does not reproduce the germline sequence, and a read error may be involved. This chain uses TRBV30 with TRBJ1-1; no reliable D call. Germline CDR1 reads GTSNPN; CDR2 reads SVGIG (reference sequence). The CDR3 is 14 residues long. The CDR3: CAWSGGILNPEAFF. The CDR3 region has the DNA TGTGCCTGGAGTGGAGGGATATTGAACCCTGAAGCTTTCTTT.

The genes are TRBV24-1 and TRBJ2-3; either TRBD1 or TRBD2 may supply D (5 bases each). Germline CDR1 and CDR2: KGHDR and SFDVKD. Between the trimmed V and J ends, which lost 4 bases and 0 bases, there was a span of 19 bases. The CDR3 has 18 amino acids. In DNA, the CDR3 is TGTGCCACCAGTGACCCCGGGGAGACGGGGCCCAGCACAGATACGCAGTATTTT. Its translation: CATSDPGETGPSTDTQYF.

The CDR3 sequence: CASSLRTLIGGEQYF. The CDR3, as DNA: TGTGCCAGCAGCCTTCGGACACTTATAGGGGGCGAGCAGTACTTC. The chain joins TRBV5-5 to TRBJ2-7, with D possibly matching TRBD1 (6 bases). Trimming shortened V by 4 bases and J by 6 bases, and 20 bases separated the two germline ends. Germline V gene lookup returns CDR1 SGHKS and CDR2 YYEKEE (reference sequence). CDR3 size: 15 residues.

This chain connects TRBV9 to TRBJ1-4; no reliable D call. CDR1 and CDR2 from the germline V gene are SGDLS and YYNGEE. The V gene lost 1 base and the J gene lost 3 bases, with 7 bases spanning the gap. CDR3 length equals 14 residues. CDR3 residues: CASSVTDSNEKLFF. The CDR3 DNA follows: TGTGCCAGCAGCGTAACTGATTCTAATGAAAAACTGTTTTTT.

Here the CDR3 reads CASSLSIGRNEKLFF. The CDR3 DNA is TGTGCCAGCAGTTTATCGATAGGACGTAATGAAAAACTGTTTTTT. The chain uses TRBV27 and TRBJ1-4; D is unresolved. Germline V gene sequence: CDR1 MNHEY, CDR2 SMNVEV (reference sequence). The ends were cut back, 0 bases at V and 4 bases at J, with 9 bases in the middle. The CDR3 is made up of 15 amino acids.

V is TRBV19 and J is TRBJ2-1; 9 bases align to TRBD1. This CDR3 region has 15 residues. CDR1 is LNHDA and CDR2 is SQIVND in the germline V gene (reference sequence). Trimming took 1 base from V and 6 from J; bases not matched to a gene: 4. CDR3 amino acids: CASSIGQGDGNEQFF. The CDR3 DNA sequence: TGTGCCAGTAGTATAGGACAGGGGGACGGCAATGAGCAGTTCTTC.

The chain uses TRBV24-1 and TRBJ1-2, with 8 nucleotides matching TRBD1. Germline loops: CDR1 KGHDR, CDR2 SFDVKD. This CDR3 region has 13 residues. Germline trimming cut 9 bases from V and 2 bases from J; bases unmatched to any gene: 4. In DNA, the CDR3 is TGTGCCACCCCCGGACAGGGAAACTATGGCTACACCTTC. Translating it yields CATPGQGNYGYTF.

This chain joins TRBV29-1 and TRBJ2-3; D is undetermined. The CDR3 totals 13 residues. Per germline, CDR1 SQVTM and CDR2 ANQGSEA. V lost 0 bases to trimming and J lost 0 bases, with 4 bases between them. CDR3 DNA: TGCAGCGTTGAAGATGGGAGCACAGATACGCAGTATTTT. It specifies CSVEDGSTDTQYF.

This chain connects TRBV12-3 or TRBV12-4 to TRBJ2-7, with 7 bases lining up with TRBD2. Germline trimming cut 3 bases from V and 9 bases from J; bases unmatched to any gene: 5. This CDR3 region has 12 residues. CDR3 sequence: CASSFAREGQYF. The CDR3, as DNA: TGTGCCAGCAGTTTCGCCAGGGAGGGGCAGTACTTC.

The rearrangement joins TRBV18 to TRBJ2-2, with unresolved D. CDR1 is KGHSH, CDR2 LQKENI, per germline. The V gene lost 3 bases and the J gene lost 2 bases, with 7 bases spanning the gap. This CDR3 contains 14 residues. Here the CDR3 reads CASSPGPNTGELFF. As DNA, the CDR3 is TGTGCCAGCTCACCGGGTCCCAACACCGGGGAGCTGTTTTTT.

Note on this clone: The junction does not match germline at one end; this may be a read error. The V call is TRBV6-1, the J call TRBJ2-1; perhaps TRBD1 as D (6 bases). Germline CDR1 MNHNS, CDR2 SASEGT. The CDR3 extends over 11 amino acids. The CDR3 sequence: CASSEGGEQFF. The DNA for the CDR3 is TGTGCCAGCAGCGAAGGGGGAGAGCAGTTCTTC.